The 32 T cell receptor beta chains below come from one sample, sequenced in a study of blood T cells in healthy people across ages. PCR was performed a second time for roughly 6 to 12 cycles using a sample-barcoded 5' primer and a J-beta primer mix. TCRdb independently ran MiXCR on the 5' RACE reads; one entry per CDR3 protein. The sample includes about 970,000 distinct CDR3 sequences, roughly half seen only once; the top ten take about 21%. Sequencing input: blood. The receptors were sampled from a woman aged 55-70 years in good health.

Points on this clonotype: With a much larger clone just one base away, this may be a read error. This chain connects TRBV3-1 to TRBJ2-3; D uncertain. V lost 4 bases and J lost 8, with 19 bases in between. This CDR3 is built from 15 residues. Germline CDR1 is LGHDT and CDR2 is YNNKEL (reference sequence). The CDR3 is CASSRGSSTSGTQYF. Here the CDR3 DNA reads TGTGCCAGCAGCCGAGGCTCTTCCACGTCAGGTACGCAGTATTTT.

The chain is built from TRBV10-3 and TRBJ2-7; maybe TRBD2 (6 bases). V was shortened by 7 bases and J by 1 base, with 14 bases between the two germline ends. The CDR3 loop spans 14 amino acids. Germline CDR1 is ENHRY and CDR2 is SYGVKD. The chain's CDR3 is CAITEGEGSYEQYF. The DNA for the CDR3 is TGTGCCATCACGGAGGGAGAGGGGTCCTACGAGCAGTACTTC.

The sample holds many counts of this clonotype. CDR3 loop: CASSLALNTEAFF. CDR3 coding DNA: TGTGCCAGCAGCTTAGCCCTGAACACTGAAGCTTTCTTT. The chain is built from TRBV7-9 and TRBJ1-1; D gene uncertain. Trimming pared 0 bases from V and 0 bases from J, leaving 2 bases between. The CDR3 has 13 amino acids. CDR1 and CDR2 from the germline V gene are SEHNR and FQNEAQ (reference sequence).

Comments on this clonotype: A junction end diverges from the germline sequence, so it may reflect a read error. The chain couples TRBV28 to TRBJ2-7; the match to TRBD2 covers 11 bases. The germline CDR1 and CDR2 sequences are MDHEN and SYDVKM. The CDR3 runs 15 residues. The CDR3 sequence is CASSGTSGNSDEQYF. The CDR3 nucleotides are TGTGCCAGCAGCGGGACTAGCGGAAACTCCGACGAGCAGTACTTC.

This rearrangement joins TRBV7-2 to TRBJ2-1, with D uncertain. The CDR3 extends over 11 amino acids. Germline CDR1 is SGHTA and CDR2 is FQGNSA. V lost 5 bases, J lost 9 bases, and 8 bases lay in between. This chain's CDR3 is CASSRSSEQFF. In nucleotides, the CDR3 is TGTGCCAGCAGCCGAAGCAGTGAGCAGTTCTTC.

The chain employs TRBV29-1 and TRBJ2-7; 9 bases are a match to TRBD1. The germline CDR1 and CDR2 sequences are SQVTM and ANQGSEA. This CDR3 contains 12 residues. Losses at the gene ends were 5 bases for V and 6 bases for J; bases not matched to a gene: 5. CDR3 in DNA: TGCAGCGTTATTGGACAGGGGTCCGAGCAGTACTTC. Translation gives CSVIGQGSEQYF.

The chain is built from TRBV7-9 and TRBJ1-2, with D tentatively TRBD1 (5 bases). The V gene lost 1 base and the J gene lost 4 bases, with 16 bases spanning the gap. This CDR3 has 16 residues. The germline V gene has CDR1 SEHNR and CDR2 FQNEAQ (reference sequence). DNA for the CDR3: TGTGCCAGCAGCTTAGGAGGTCAGGGCGGCGGCTATGGCTACACCTTC. As protein: CASSLGGQGGGYGYTF.

The CDR3 is CASSSGRTSGRRNEQFF. CDR3 DNA: TGCGCCAGCAGCTCCGGGAGGACTAGCGGGAGGAGGAATGAGCAGTTCTTC. The chain has TRBV5-1 and TRBJ2-1, with 14 bases that match TRBD2. Germline-derived CDR1 and CDR2 are SGHRS and YFSETQ. J gave up 7 bases and V 3 bases, and 9 bases lay outside the gene matches. This CDR3 contains 17 residues. Supplemented by reference TRBV5-1 and TRBJ2-1, the full variable domain reads KAGVTQTPRYLIKTRGQQVTLSCSPISGHRSVSWYQQTPGQGLQFLFEYFSETQRNKGNFPGRFSGRQFSNSRSEMNVSTLELGDSALYLCASSSGRTSGRRNEQFFGPGTRLTVL.

CDR3 in amino acids: CASKSVAGAYEQYF. The CDR3 region has the DNA TGTGCCAGCAAGAGCGTGGCGGGAGCCTACGAGCAGTACTTC. The chain uses TRBV27 and TRBJ2-7; 7 nucleotides match TRBD2. The V and J ends lost 7 bases and 2 bases, in that order; junction bases with no gene match: 8. The V gene's germline CDR1 is MNHEY and CDR2 SMNVEV (reference sequence). The length of the CDR3 is 14 residues.

There are a few counts of this clonotype. The genes are TRBV27 and TRBJ2-1; D not certain. CDR3 length: 12 residues. The germline V gene encodes CDR1 MNHEY and CDR2 SMNVEV (reference sequence). Trimming removed 3 bases from V and 6 bases from J, with 6 bases in between. As DNA, the CDR3 is TGTGCCAGCAGTTTTTCTAGCAATGAGCAGTTCTTC. It codes for CASSFSSNEQFF.

The chain uses TRBV6-5 and TRBJ2-5, with 7 bases fitting TRBD1. CDR3 length: 14 residues. Losses at the gene ends were 7 bases for V and 11 bases for J; bases not matched to a gene: 16. The germline gives CDR1 MNHEY, CDR2 SVGAGI. CDR3 residues: CASIKDRARNEQYF. CDR3 DNA sequence: TGTGCCAGCATCAAAGACAGGGCAAGAAATGAGCAGTACTTC.

CDR3 DNA sequence: TGCAGTGCCATTAGCGGGACTGGGGCCAACGTCCTGACTTTC. This codes for CSAISGTGANVLTF. This chain links TRBV20-1 with TRBJ2-6; 8 bases map to TRBD2. CDR1 and CDR2 (germline): DFQATT, SNEGSKA (reference sequence). The V segment lost 6 bases and the J segment 2 bases; nucleotides outside the gene matches: 3. This CDR3 region has 14 residues.

The chain couples TRBV28 to TRBJ2-7; 7 bases agree with TRBD1. Germline CDR1 reads MDHEN; CDR2 reads SYDVKM. The CDR3 loop spans 15 amino acids. After removal of 3 bases from V and 0 bases from J, the junction contained 5 bases not matched to a gene. The CDR3 here is CASSLGTVSSYEQYF. CDR3 coding DNA: TGTGCCAGCAGTTTGGGGACAGTTAGCTCCTACGAGCAGTACTTC.

This clonotype was seen a single time. The chain has TRBV2 and TRBJ2-2; possibly TRBD1 for D (6 bases). Per the germline V gene, CDR1 is SNHLY and CDR2 is FYNNEI. The V end lost 7 bases, the J end lost 5 bases, and 17 bases lay between the germline ends. This CDR3 region has 15 residues. The CDR3 reads CASTRVQGTTGELFF. For the CDR3, the DNA is TGTGCCAGCACACGGGTACAGGGCACAACCGGGGAGCTGTTTTTT.

This chain links TRBV28 with TRBJ2-7; D perhaps matches TRBD2 (5 bases). The ends were cut back, 3 bases at V and 3 bases at J, with 24 bases in the middle. The CDR3 sequence is 18 residues long. The germline gives CDR1 MDHEN, CDR2 SYDVKM. Here the CDR3 reads CASSFGSDLAPTYYEQYF. The CDR3 coding sequence is TGTGCCAGCAGTTTTGGGTCGGACCTAGCACCGACCTACTACGAGCAGTACTTC.

In this sample, this clonotype turned up many times. The CDR3 is CASSLGDRYEQYF. As DNA, the CDR3 is TGTGCCAGCAGCTTAGGGGACAGGTACGAGCAGTACTTC. The chain has TRBV7-2 and TRBJ2-7; 8 nucleotides line up with TRBD1. CDR3 length equals 13 residues. The J segment lost 4 bases and the V segment lost 1 base, leaving 0 bases of the junction unmatched. Germline V lookup: CDR1 SGHTA, CDR2 FQGNSA.

The chain has TRBV12-3 or TRBV12-4 and TRBJ2-1, with 9 bases fitting TRBD2. J was trimmed by 4 bases and V by 6 bases; bases with no gene match: 10. CDR3 length equals 16 residues. The CDR3 nucleotides are TGTGCCAGCAGCTTACTTTTCACTAGCGGGTACAATGAGCAGTTCTTC. Protein product: CASSLLFTSGYNEQFF.

The table lists this clonotype with many counts. J is TRBJ2-7 and V is TRBV7-2; 8 bases agree with TRBD2. V was pared by 1 base and J by 5 bases, with 10 bases of the junction left unmatched. The CDR3 is made up of 16 amino acids. Per germline, CDR1 SGHTA and CDR2 FQGNSA. The CDR3 DNA reads as TGTGCCAGCAGCTTAGGTAGAGCGGGAGAGCGGAACGAGCAGTACTTC. This codes for CASSLGRAGERNEQYF. Full variable domain (missing parts from reference TRBV7-2 and TRBJ2-7): GAGVSQSPSNKVTEKGKDVELRCDPISGHTALYWYRQSLGQGLEFLIYFQGNSAPDKSGLPSDRFSAERTGGSVSTLTIQRTQQEDSAVYLCASSLGRAGERNEQYFGPGTRLTVT.

The chain employs TRBV28 and TRBJ2-4; D is ambiguous. V was trimmed by 5 bases and J by 1 base, leaving 12 bases between them. The CDR3 spans 15 residues. Looked up from germline, CDR1 is MDHEN and CDR2 is SYDVKM. CDR3 sequence: CASSPLDGAKNIQYF. For the CDR3, the DNA is TGTGCCAGCAGTCCTCTAGACGGGGCCAAAAACATTCAGTACTTC.

The rearrangement uses TRBV4-3 and TRBJ2-1; no clear D. The germline V gene has CDR1 LGHNA and CDR2 YSLEER. The length of the CDR3 is 15 residues. Trimming shortened V by 0 bases and J by 7 bases, and 13 bases separated the two germline ends. The CDR3 bases are TGCGCCAGCAGCCAAGATCTGGTACTCCTAAATGAGCAGTTCTTC. Its protein is CASSQDLVLLNEQFF.

The genes are TRBV28 and TRBJ2-5; weak D call: TRBD2 (5 bases). Germline values: CDR1 MDHEN, CDR2 SYDVKM. The V end lost 3 bases, the J end lost 2 bases, and 13 bases lay between the germline ends. The CDR3 has 15 amino acids. The CDR3 DNA sequence: TGTGCCAGCAGTTTGACGGACTTCCTACAAGAGACCCAGTACTTC. This translates into CASSLTDFLQETQYF.

This CDR3 is CASRGLMYQETQYF. The CDR3 nucleotides are TGTGCCAGCAGAGGACTTATGTACCAAGAGACCCAGTACTTC. The chain links TRBV25-1 to TRBJ2-5; D possibly corresponds to TRBD2 (5 bases). The germline CDR1 and CDR2 sequences are MGHDK and SYGVNS. Trimming pared 6 bases from V and 0 bases from J, leaving 11 bases between. The CDR3 sequence is 14 residues long.

This clonotype occurred a few times. The V gene is TRBV29-1, the J gene TRBJ1-1; TRBD1 might be the D (6 bases). The length of the CDR3 is 14 residues. V lost 2 bases and J lost 0, with 10 bases in between. The germline V gene encodes CDR1 SQVTM and CDR2 ANQGSEA. CDR3 sequence: CSVEKGEMNTEAFF. As DNA, the CDR3 is TGCAGCGTTGAAAAGGGGGAGATGAACACTGAAGCTTTCTTT.

The V gene is TRBV9, the J gene TRBJ1-2; 7 bases are shared with TRBD1. The CDR3 loop spans 14 amino acids. The junction had 5 bases not matched to a gene; V was cut back by 0 bases and J by 6 bases. The germline V gene has CDR1 SGDLS and CDR2 YYNGEE. DNA of the CDR3: TGTGCCAGCAGCGTAGGACAGGGAGCGGATGGCTACACCTTC. Its translation: CASSVGQGADGYTF. Complete variable domain (other parts from reference TRBV9 and TRBJ1-2): DSGVTQTPKHLITATGQRVTLRCSPRSGDLSVYWYQQSLDQGLQFLIQYYNGEERAKGNILERFSAQQFPDLHSELNLSSLELGDSALYFCASSVGQGADGYTFGSGTRLTVV.

The rearrangement links TRBV27 to TRBJ2-2, with D maybe TRBD1 (6 bases). CDR1 is MNHEY and CDR2 is SMNVEV in the germline V gene (reference sequence). There are 16 residues in the CDR3. Trimming stripped 6 bases from V and 3 bases from J, with 17 bases between. CDR3 sequence reads: CASRRGQRSYTGELFF. CDR3 coding DNA: TGTGCCAGCAGACGTGGACAGCGATCTTACACCGGGGAGCTGTTTTTT.

This chain uses TRBV7-2 with TRBJ2-7, with D maybe TRBD1 (6 bases). CDR3 length equals 15 residues. The germline V gene has CDR1 SGHTA and CDR2 FQGNSA. The V end was cut by 3 bases, the J end by 2 bases, with 14 bases between. The CDR3 here is CASSFGQTYTYEQYF. The CDR3 coding sequence is TGTGCCAGCAGCTTCGGACAGACATACACCTACGAGCAGTACTTC.

The chain links TRBV7-2 to TRBJ2-7; D is unclear. The CDR3 runs to 15 residues. CDR1 is SGHTA and CDR2 is FQGNSA in the germline V gene. V was trimmed by 4 bases and J by 2 bases, leaving 15 bases between them. CDR3 sequence reads: CASSSPIDSPYEQYF. The CDR3 nucleotides are TGTGCCAGCAGCTCCCCAATTGACTCTCCCTACGAGCAGTACTTC.

The chain employs TRBV5-1 and TRBJ2-2, with D perhaps matching TRBD2 (5 bases). Germline CDR1 is SGHRS and CDR2 is YFSETQ. This CDR3 has 13 residues. Trimming stripped 7 bases from V and 6 bases from J, with 13 bases between. CDR3 protein: CASGEFLAGELFF. In DNA, the CDR3 is TGCGCCAGCGGGGAGTTTCTAGCCGGGGAGCTGTTTTTT.

The J gene is TRBJ2-2, the V gene TRBV12-3 or TRBV12-4; 7 bases match TRBD2. The CDR3 is 16 residues long. J lost 7 bases, V lost 7 bases, and 15 bases had no gene match. The chain's CDR3 is CASTLPREFPYGELFF. The CDR3 nucleotides are TGTGCCAGCACCCTCCCGCGGGAGTTTCCGTACGGGGAGCTGTTTTTT.

There are a few counts of this clonotype. J is TRBJ1-2 and V is TRBV15; D might be TRBD1 (5 bases). Germline CDR1 reads LNHNV; CDR2 reads YYDKDF (reference sequence). The CDR3 extends over 15 amino acids. V was trimmed by 4 bases and J by 6 bases, leaving 18 bases between them. The CDR3 reads CATSTTLSGRHGYTF. CDR3 in DNA: TGTGCCACCAGCACCACCCTCTCGGGGCGCCATGGCTACACCTTC.

The rearrangement joins TRBV7-6 to TRBJ2-5; D uncertain. The V end was cut by 4 bases, the J end by 4 bases, with 13 bases between. This CDR3 has 14 amino acids. Germline CDR1 and CDR2: SGHVS and FNYEAQ. Written as DNA, the CDR3 is TGTGCCAGCAGCTCCAACCCCTCGGGAGAGACCCAGTACTTC. Its translation: CASSSNPSGETQYF. The full variable domain, in which reference TRBV7-6 and TRBJ2-5 provide the parts outside the CDR3, is GAGVSQSPRYKVTKRGQDVALRCDPISGHVSLYWYRQALGQGPEFLTYFNYEAQQDKSGLPNDRFSAERPEGSISTLTIQRTEQRDSAMYRCASSSNPSGETQYFGPGTRLLVL.

About this clonotype itself: Compared with germline, one end of the junction differs, possibly owing to a read error. This chain connects TRBV27 to TRBJ2-7; D is undetermined. This CDR3 region has 16 residues. Germline V CDR1 and CDR2: MNHEY, SMNVEV (reference sequence). CDR3 residues: CAGSFVAPESFYEQYF. CDR3 nucleotides: TGTGCCGGCAGTTTCGTTGCTCCGGAGAGTTTCTACGAGCAGTACTTC.